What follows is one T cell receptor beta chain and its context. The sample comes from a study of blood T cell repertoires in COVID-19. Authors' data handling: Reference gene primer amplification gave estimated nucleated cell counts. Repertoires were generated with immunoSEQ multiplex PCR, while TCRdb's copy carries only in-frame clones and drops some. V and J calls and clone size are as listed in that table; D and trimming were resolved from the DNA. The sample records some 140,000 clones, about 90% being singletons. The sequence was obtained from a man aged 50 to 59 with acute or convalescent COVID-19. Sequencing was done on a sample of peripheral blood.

Here the CDR3 reads CLSYEQYV. The CDR3 nucleotides are TGCCTATCCTACGAGCAGTACGTC. The chain has TRBV7-3 and TRBJ2-7; D unresolved. Germline CDR1 and CDR2: SGHTA and FQGTGA. The CDR3 has 8 amino acids.